The 31 T cell receptor beta chains given below trace back to one sample, sequenced in a study of T cell changes during pregnancy in multiple sclerosis. Libraries were prepared by immunoSEQ multiplex PCR; TCRdb keeps only in-frame clonotypes and omits some of them. The sample holds around 97,000 clones, around nine tenths seen once. This specimen consisted of peripheral blood, obtained in the second trimester of pregnancy. These receptors were collected from a female donor in good health, enrolled as a control in a pregnancy study.

The chain uses TRBV7-2 and TRBJ1-2, with D unresolved. Trimming shortened V by 5 bases and J by 6 bases, and 10 bases separated the two germline ends. This CDR3 region has 12 residues. CDR1 is SGHTA and CDR2 is FQGNSA in the germline V gene. CDR3 nucleotide sequence: TGTGCCAGCAGCCCTAAGGAGCATGGCTACACCTTC. Protein: CASSPKEHGYTF.

This clone came up once. Written as DNA, the CDR3 is TGTGCCAGCAGTTACTCCCTTACAGATCCCTACGAGCAGTACTTC. Protein product: CASSYSLTDPYEQYF. V gene TRBV6-5 combines with J gene TRBJ2-7; D is unclear. V lost 0 bases to trimming and J lost 2 bases, with 11 bases between them. CDR1 is MNHEY and CDR2 is SVGAGI in the germline V gene. The CDR3 is made up of 15 amino acids.

J is TRBJ1-3 and V is TRBV19; 8 nucleotides align to TRBD1. The CDR3 has 16 amino acids. The V gene's germline CDR1 is LNHDA and CDR2 SQIVND (reference sequence). V lost 6 bases to trimming and J lost 1 base; unmatched junction nucleotides: 8. This CDR3 is CASRLSGGESGNTIYF. The CDR3 DNA reads as TGTGCCAGTAGACTCTCAGGGGGCGAGTCTGGAAACACCATATATTTT.

The chain recombines TRBV5-1 with TRBJ1-2; D remains unclear. Germline V gene sequence: CDR1 SGHRS, CDR2 YFSETQ. V was clipped by 2 bases and J by 5 bases, with 13 bases between them. CDR3 size: 14 residues. The CDR3 here is CASSFGPGPYGYTF. CDR3 in DNA: TGCGCCAGCAGCTTTGGGCCAGGCCCTTATGGCTACACCTTC.

The V and J genes are TRBV6-5 and TRBJ2-2, with TRBD1 as a possible D gene (6 bases). Germline CDR1 is MNHEY and CDR2 is SVGAGI. V shed 3 bases and J shed 2 bases, with 10 bases lying between them. CDR3 length equals 15 residues. This chain's CDR3 is CASSYTGSNTGELFF. CDR3 nucleotides: TGTGCCAGCAGTTATACAGGGTCAAACACCGGGGAGCTGTTTTTT.

V usage is TRBV15 and J usage is TRBJ1-2; D is unclear. Germline V gives CDR1 LNHNV, CDR2 YYDKDF (reference sequence). V lost 0 bases and J lost 5, with 10 bases in between. The CDR3 consists of 14 residues. CDR3 in amino acids: CATSRDRTEYGYTF. The CDR3 DNA reads as TGTGCCACCAGCAGAGATAGAACAGAGTATGGCTACACCTTC.

The gene calls are TRBV4-1 and TRBJ1-1; D is uncertain. V lost 0 bases and J lost 8, with 7 bases in between. This CDR3 has 12 amino acids. From germline, CDR1 is MGHRA and CDR2 YSYEKL. The CDR3 coding sequence is TGCGCCAGCAGCCAAGAGACTTCAGAAGCTTTCTTT. Translation gives CASSQETSEAFF.

The chain is built from TRBV9 and TRBJ1-1, with a tentative D call TRBD1 (5 bases). Germline CDR1 reads SGDLS; CDR2 reads YYNGEE. V shed 3 bases and J shed 7 bases, with 13 bases lying between them. CDR3 length equals 13 residues. CDR3 sequence (DNA): TGTGCCAGCAGCGCCATTACAGGTCTTGAAGCTTTCTTT. Protein sequence: CASSAITGLEAFF.

V is TRBV5-1 and J is TRBJ2-3; possibly TRBD2 for D (7 bases). The germline V gene encodes CDR1 SGHRS and CDR2 YFSETQ. With 4 bases removed from V and 6 bases from J, the gap between germline ends came to 15 bases. The CDR3 runs 14 residues. CDR3 loop: CASSKEGGEDTQYF. DNA for the CDR3: TGCGCCAGCAGCAAGGAGGGGGGGGAGGATACGCAGTATTTT.

The chain combines TRBV6-5 with TRBJ2-7; TRBD1 is a possible D gene (5 bases). The germline V gene encodes CDR1 MNHEY and CDR2 SVGAGI. This CDR3 is built from 13 residues. The V end lost 0 bases, the J end lost 4 bases, and 7 bases lay between the germline ends. The CDR3 spells CASSYSRQYEQYF. Here the CDR3 DNA reads TGTGCCAGCAGTTACTCGAGACAGTACGAGCAGTACTTC.

The genes are TRBV27 and TRBJ1-2, with 12 positions matching TRBD1. This CDR3 has 14 residues. J lost 6 bases, V lost 6 bases, and 5 bases had no gene match. Germline assignment: CDR1 MNHEY and CDR2 SMNVEV (reference sequence). In DNA form, the CDR3 reads TGTGCCAGCAGCAGGGACAGGGGGCTCGATGGCTACACCTTC. Translated, it gives CASSRDRGLDGYTF.

The rearrangement links TRBV28 to TRBJ1-4; D not resolved. The ends were cut back, 6 bases at V and 4 bases at J, with 21 bases in the middle. Germline CDR1 MDHEN, CDR2 SYDVKM. The CDR3 totals 17 residues. The CDR3 loop is CASRPAHFGAGNEKLFF. CDR3 coding DNA: TGTGCCAGCAGACCCGCCCACTTTGGTGCGGGTAATGAAAAACTGTTTTTT.

This clone was picked up one time. This chain joins TRBV19 and TRBJ2-5; a possible D gene is TRBD2 (5 bases). The V end was cut by 7 bases, the J end by 5 bases, with 17 bases between. There are 14 residues in the CDR3. Germline CDR1 LNHDA, CDR2 SQIVND (reference sequence). The CDR3 region is CASTPGGGRETQYF. The CDR3 nucleotides are TGTGCCAGTACTCCCGGCGGAGGCCGGGAGACCCAGTACTTC.

J is TRBJ2-3 and V is TRBV29-1; TRBD2 agrees at 8 bases. The V gene's germline CDR1 is SQVTM and CDR2 ANQGSEA. With V trimmed by 4 bases and J by 5 bases, 8 bases remained unmatched. The CDR3 extends over 14 amino acids. CDR3 in DNA: TGCAGCGTTGCTAGCGGGCGTGGCGGAGATACGCAGTATTTT. Residues: CSVASGRGGDTQYF.

V is TRBV4-3 and J is TRBJ1-4; 9 nucleotides agree with TRBD1. CDR1 is LGHNA, CDR2 YSLEER, per germline. The CDR3 totals 17 residues. Germline trimming cut 3 bases from V and 8 bases from J; bases unmatched to any gene: 13. CDR3 DNA: TGCGCCAGCAGCCATGAAAATCCGGGACAGGGACGGGAAAAACTGTTTTTT. Residues: CASSHENPGQGREKLFF.

The rearrangement joins TRBV11-2 to TRBJ1-3, with TRBD1 identical over 9 bases. Trimming at V came to 1 base and at J to 2 bases, leaving 0 bases not matched to a gene. CDR3 length: 15 amino acids. The germline gives CDR1 SGHAT, CDR2 FQNNGV. CDR3 sequence: CASSLGQGAGNTIYF. The CDR3 coding sequence is TGTGCCAGCAGCTTAGGACAGGGGGCTGGAAACACCATATATTTT.

The genes are TRBV6-4 and TRBJ1-1, with D perhaps TRBD1 (6 bases). The V and J ends lost 5 bases and 1 base respectively, with 14 bases between them. Germline lookup yields CDR1 MRHNA and CDR2 SNTAGT. The CDR3 is 15 amino acids. CDR3 nucleotide sequence: TGTGCCAGCAGTACCGAGGGGGGGCCGAACACTGAAGCTTTCTTT. This gives the protein CASSTEGGPNTEAFF.

The table lists this clone with a count of one. V gene TRBV27 combines with J gene TRBJ2-1; 7 nucleotides align to TRBD2. V was pared by 3 bases and J by 5 bases, with 7 bases of the junction left unmatched. This CDR3 is 15 amino acids long. Germline loops: CDR1 MNHEY, CDR2 SMNVEV (reference sequence). The CDR3 loop is CASSLSGGGDNEQFF. The CDR3 region has the DNA TGTGCCAGCAGTTTGTCGGGGGGAGGGGACAATGAGCAGTTCTTC.

The J gene is TRBJ1-4, the V gene TRBV6-1; no clear D gene. This CDR3 has 15 amino acids. Germline loops: CDR1 MNHNS, CDR2 SASEGT. V dropped 1 base and J dropped 4 bases, with 10 bases sitting between them. The CDR3 region has the DNA TGTGCCAGCAGTGAAGTAGCGCTACTTAATGAAAAACTGTTTTTT. Protein product: CASSEVALLNEKLFF.

The rearrangement links TRBV7-2 to TRBJ2-7, with D tentatively TRBD1 (5 bases). V was cut by 5 bases and J by 7 bases, with 12 bases left in between. This CDR3 contains 12 residues. The germline V gene has CDR1 SGHTA and CDR2 FQGNSA. CDR3: CASSRQGREQYF. The CDR3, as DNA: TGTGCCAGCAGCCGTCAGGGCCGAGAGCAGTACTTC.

V usage is TRBV21-1 and J usage is TRBJ1-1; the DNA was not used to check the table's D call, TRBD1. TRBV21-1 is a recognized pseudogene. The CDR3 loop spans 14 amino acids. This CDR3 is CASSKQGAGTEAFF. For the CDR3, the DNA is TGTGCCAGCAGCAAACAGGGGGCTGGGACTGAAGCTTTCTTT.

The chain joins TRBV2 to TRBJ1-1; D is possibly TRBD1 (6 bases). The CDR3 extends over 13 amino acids. V was pared by 6 bases and J by 3 bases, with 11 bases between. The V gene's germline CDR1 is SNHLY and CDR2 FYNNEI. CDR3 DNA sequence: TGTGCCAGCAGAAAAAACAGGGACACTGAAGCTTTCTTT. This encodes CASRKNRDTEAFF.

V usage is TRBV4-1 and J usage is TRBJ1-5, with D maybe TRBD1 (6 bases). From germline, CDR1 is MGHRA and CDR2 YSYEKL. The CDR3 runs to 15 residues. Trimming removed 1 base at V and 6 bases at J, with 13 bases between. CDR3 residues: CASSQGTEGSQPQHF. The CDR3, as DNA: TGCGCCAGCAGCCAAGGGACAGAGGGGAGTCAGCCCCAGCATTTT.

This clone has only one observation. V gene TRBV28 combines with J gene TRBJ2-3; tentative D call: TRBD1 (6 bases). Looked up from germline, CDR1 is MDHEN and CDR2 is SYDVKM. The V gene lost 9 bases and the J gene lost 3 bases, with 16 bases spanning the gap. The CDR3 is made up of 14 amino acids. The chain's CDR3 is CASKPRGWTDTQYF. In nucleotides, the CDR3 is TGTGCCAGTAAACCCAGGGGATGGACAGATACGCAGTATTTT.

The rearrangement joins TRBV9 to TRBJ2-3, with D perhaps TRBD1 (6 bases). The CDR3 has 14 amino acids. The germline V gene has CDR1 SGDLS and CDR2 YYNGEE. V lost 3 bases and J lost 6, with 14 bases in between. CDR3: CASSEGTQGDTQYF. For the CDR3, the DNA is TGTGCCAGCAGCGAGGGGACGCAGGGGGATACGCAGTATTTT.

The chain joins TRBV4-3 to TRBJ2-1; 9 positions match TRBD2. V lost 3 bases and J lost 4; bases outside the gene matches: 7. The CDR3 spans 16 residues. Germline V gene sequence: CDR1 LGHNA, CDR2 YSLEER. Here the CDR3 reads CASSHRLAGTYNEQFF. The CDR3 region has the DNA TGCGCCAGCAGCCACCGGCTAGCGGGGACGTACAATGAGCAGTTCTTC.

The count of this clone is one. The chain uses TRBV28 and TRBJ1-3; possibly TRBD1 for D (5 bases). V was cut by 6 bases and J by 0 bases, with 12 bases left in between. The CDR3 extends over 15 amino acids. Germline CDR1 reads MDHEN; CDR2 reads SYDVKM. CDR3 nucleotide sequence: TGTGCCAGCAGGGTGGAAGGGGTCTCTGGAAACACCATATATTTT. This translates into CASRVEGVSGNTIYF.

V is TRBV18 and J is TRBJ1-6; no definite D call. Trimming left V 3 bases short and J 2 bases short, with 8 bases between. Per the germline V gene, CDR1 is KGHSH and CDR2 is LQKENI. The CDR3 is 15 amino acids. The CDR3 loop reads CASSPASTYNSPLHF. CDR3 nucleotide sequence: TGTGCCAGCTCACCGGCCTCGACCTATAATTCACCCCTCCACTTT.

The CDR3, as DNA: TGTGCCAGTCGGTATAGGGGAGCTAGCGGGGGAACTCGGACCAATGAGCAGTTCTTC. Amino acid sequence: CASRYRGASGGTRTNEQFF. The chain recombines TRBV19 with TRBJ2-1; 10 nucleotides align to TRBD2. Germline V gives CDR1 LNHDA, CDR2 SQIVND (reference sequence). This CDR3 contains 19 residues. Trimming removed 8 bases from V and 6 bases from J; junction bases left unmatched: 22. Complete variable domain (other parts from reference TRBV19 and TRBJ2-1): DGGITQSPKYLFRKEGQNVTLSCEQNLNHDAMYWYRQDPGQGLRLIYYSQIVNDFQKGDIAEGYSVSREKKESFPLTVTSAQKNPTAFYLCASRYRGASGGTRTNEQFFGPGTRLTVL.

This chain joins TRBV10-2 and TRBJ2-7, with D perhaps matching TRBD2 (5 bases). This CDR3 contains 14 residues. Germline CDR1 and CDR2: WSHSY and SAAADI. V gave up 6 bases and J gave up 0 bases, with 12 bases separating them. The CDR3 protein is CASSQSGRSYEQYF. The CDR3 DNA is TGCGCCAGCAGCCAAAGCGGCCGCTCCTACGAGCAGTACTTC.

The V gene is TRBV7-2, the J gene TRBJ1-5; the D is unclear. The CDR3 sequence is 16 residues long. Germline loops: CDR1 SGHTA, CDR2 FQGNSA. V lost 5 bases, J lost 0 bases, and 14 bases lay in between. For the CDR3, the DNA is TGTGCCAGCAGCCACTCAAGAGGGTATAGCAATCAGCCCCAGCATTTT. Its protein is CASSHSRGYSNQPQHF. Based on the CDR3 plus reference TRBV7-2 and TRBJ1-5, the full variable domain is GAGVSQSPSNKVTEKGKDVELRCDPISGHTALYWYRQSLGQGLEFLIYFQGNSAPDKSGLPSDRFSAERTGGSVSTLTIQRTQQEDSAVYLCASSHSRGYSNQPQHFGDGTRLSIL.